The 21 T cell receptor beta chains listed next were all sequenced from one sample in a study of somatic mutations in cytotoxic T cells in rheumatoid arthritis. Profiling relied on immunoSEQ multiplex PCR, and the TCRdb table lists in-frame clones only, not all of them. This table has approximately 21,000 clones, about four fifths appearing once. The sample taken for sequencing was CD8+ T cells sorted from blood. These receptor sequences come from an adult with rheumatoid arthritis.

CDR3 in amino acids: CSVSGTSSYGYTF. CDR3 DNA: TGCAGCGTCAGTGGGACTAGTTCCTATGGCTACACCTTC. The gene calls are TRBV29-1 and TRBJ1-2; possible D gene TRBD1, 5 bases. The CDR3 extends over 13 amino acids. The germline V and J ends were trimmed by 6 bases and 4 bases, with 15 bases remaining between them. Germline V gene sequence: CDR1 SQVTM, CDR2 ANQGSEA. Filled out from reference TRBV29-1 and TRBJ1-2, the complete variable domain reads SAVISQKPSRDICQRGTSLTIQCQVDSQVTMMFWYRQQPGQSLTLIATANQGSEATYESGFVIDKFPISRPNLTFSTLTVSNMSPEDSSIYLCSVSGTSSYGYTFGSGTRLTVV.

The V gene is TRBV6-1, the J gene TRBJ1-5, with TRBD1 identical over 9 bases. The V segment lost 3 bases and the J segment 2 bases; nucleotides outside the gene matches: 11. Germline V gene data show CDR1 as MNHNS and CDR2 as SASEGT. CDR3 length: 18 amino acids. CDR3 nucleotide sequence: TGTGCCAGCAGTGACCGGGACAGGGTGGTTTATGGCAATCAGCCCCAGCATTTT. Its protein is CASSDRDRVVYGNQPQHF.

The chain has TRBV11-2 and TRBJ2-3, with D tentatively TRBD2 (6 bases). CDR3 size: 15 residues. The V end lost 5 bases, the J end lost 6 bases, and 18 bases lay between the germline ends. CDR1 is SGHAT, CDR2 FQNNGV, per germline. CDR3: CASSPPGLASDTQYF. The DNA of the CDR3 is TGTGCCAGCAGCCCGCCCGGGCTAGCGTCGGATACGCAGTATTTT.

The rearrangement uses TRBV7-9 and TRBJ2-5; possible D gene TRBD1, 8 bases. CDR1 is SEHNR, CDR2 FQNEAQ, per germline (reference sequence). V was clipped by 3 bases and J by 4 bases, with 18 bases between them. The CDR3 runs 16 residues. The CDR3: CASSFGPYRGGETQYF. In nucleotides, the CDR3 is TGTGCCAGCAGCTTCGGACCCTACAGGGGGGGAGAGACCCAGTACTTC.

This clone was recorded once. This chain links TRBV10-3 with TRBJ2-7; 11 bases match TRBD1. The CDR3 sequence is 14 residues long. The V gene end was trimmed by 3 bases and the J gene end by 4 bases; junction bases not matched to a gene: 2. Germline CDR1 reads ENHRY; CDR2 reads SYGVKD. The CDR3 is CAISDGTGGYEQYF. The CDR3 DNA sequence: TGTGCCATCAGTGACGGGACAGGGGGTTACGAGCAGTACTTC.

The chain uses TRBV5-1 and TRBJ1-1, with 7 bases lining up with TRBD1. Germline trimming cut 4 bases from V and 4 bases from J; bases unmatched to any gene: 16. The CDR3 is 17 amino acids. From germline, CDR1 is SGHRS and CDR2 YFSETQ. CDR3 sequence: CASSPRDRVMYSTEAFF. CDR3 in DNA: TGCGCCAGCAGCCCCAGAGACAGGGTGATGTATAGCACTGAAGCTTTCTTT.

The V gene is TRBV4-3, the J gene TRBJ2-7; 7 nucleotides agree with TRBD2. The length of the CDR3 is 16 residues. From germline, CDR1 is LGHNA and CDR2 YSLEER. Unmatched junction bases numbered 6, after V lost 0 bases and J lost 1 base. Here the CDR3 reads CASSQDTRLASYEQYF. The CDR3 nucleotides are TGCGCCAGCAGCCAAGATACCAGACTAGCTTCCTACGAGCAGTACTTC.

The rearrangement uses TRBV7-9 and TRBJ1-2; D gene uncertain. CDR1 and CDR2 from the germline V gene are SEHNR and FQNEAQ (reference sequence). There are 13 residues in the CDR3. The germline V and J ends were trimmed by 1 base and 2 bases, with 5 bases remaining between them. The CDR3 protein is CASSLVTNYGYTF. The CDR3 DNA sequence: TGTGCCAGCAGCTTAGTTACAAACTATGGCTACACCTTC.

This rearrangement joins TRBV7-3 to TRBJ2-1, with 12 bases lining up with TRBD2. The CDR3 runs 19 residues. From germline, CDR1 is SGHTA and CDR2 FQGTGA. V dropped 1 base and J dropped 2; count of bases not matched to a gene: 9. This CDR3 is CASSLMAPTSGGPYNEQFF. The CDR3 DNA is TGTGCCAGCAGCTTAATGGCGCCCACTAGCGGGGGGCCCTACAATGAGCAGTTCTTC.

The chain links TRBV6-1 to TRBJ2-5; a possible D gene is TRBD2 (5 bases). V was clipped by 2 bases and J by 4 bases, with 8 bases between them. This CDR3 has 13 residues. CDR1 is MNHNS and CDR2 is SASEGT in the germline V gene. Here the CDR3 reads CASSEYEGETQYF. The CDR3 DNA reads TGTGCCAGCAGTGAATACGAGGGAGAGACCCAGTACTTC.

This chain uses TRBV7-8 with TRBJ2-1, with a possible D match to TRBD2 (6 bases). The CDR3 is made up of 15 amino acids. The V and J ends lost 5 bases and 2 bases respectively, with 13 bases between them. CDR1 and CDR2 (germline): SGHVS, FQNEAQ. The CDR3 loop is CASSVGGGTYNEQFF. The CDR3 DNA reads TGTGCCAGCAGCGTCGGTGGGGGGACCTACAATGAGCAGTTCTTC.

The chain joins TRBV30 to TRBJ2-1; possible D gene TRBD1, 6 bases. Germline V lookup: CDR1 GTSNPN, CDR2 SVGIG (reference sequence). This CDR3 has 11 amino acids. Trimming removed 5 bases at V and 8 bases at J, with 10 bases between. CDR3 loop: CAWQQGDEQFF. In nucleotides, the CDR3 is TGTGCCTGGCAACAGGGCGATGAGCAGTTCTTC.

This rearrangement joins TRBV5-8 to TRBJ2-1; 7 nucleotides agree with TRBD1. CDR1 is SGHTS and CDR2 is YDEGEE in the germline V gene. The CDR3 sequence is 18 residues long. The junction had 16 bases not matched to a gene; V was cut back by 3 bases and J by 4 bases. The CDR3 sequence: CASSWKGQRMGFYNEQFF. The CDR3 nucleotides are TGTGCCAGCAGCTGGAAGGGACAGCGTATGGGATTTTACAATGAGCAGTTCTTC.

This chain joins TRBV11-2 and TRBJ1-4; no definite D call. Trimming left V 6 bases short and J 0 bases short, with 14 bases between. Germline CDR1 is SGHAT and CDR2 is FQNNGV. The CDR3 spans 16 residues. For the CDR3, the DNA is TGTGCCAGCAGTCATTCGTCCGGTGCAACTAATGAAAAACTGTTTTTT. Amino acid sequence: CASSHSSGATNEKLFF.

This chain links TRBV15 with TRBJ1-4; D gene ambiguous. The length of the CDR3 is 15 residues. V was clipped by 4 bases and J by 7 bases, with 16 bases between them. Germline V gene sequence: CDR1 LNHNV, CDR2 YYDKDF (reference sequence). CDR3 residues: CATSISPQVGEKLFF. CDR3 nucleotides: TGTGCCACCAGCATCAGCCCTCAGGTCGGTGAAAAACTGTTTTTT.

This clone has a single count. The genes are TRBV6-6 and TRBJ2-1; 8 bases line up with TRBD2. The CDR3 has 16 residues. The V segment lost 5 bases and the J segment 6 bases; nucleotides outside the gene matches: 12. Germline V gene sequence: CDR1 MNHNY, CDR2 SVGAGI (reference sequence). DNA for the CDR3: TGTGCCAGCAGTCCCGAGGCGGGACTAGTCGCCAATGAGCAGTTCTTC. It yields the protein CASSPEAGLVANEQFF.

The chain recombines TRBV29-1 with TRBJ1-1; no clear D gene. Looked up from germline, CDR1 is SQVTM and CDR2 is ANQGSEA. Trimming shortened V by 7 bases and J by 4 bases, and 13 bases separated the two germline ends. This CDR3 contains 12 residues. DNA for the CDR3: TGCAGCGCTCCGGTATTGGGCACTGAAGCTTTCTTT. Protein: CSAPVLGTEAFF.

This clone was found once. The chain is built from TRBV13 and TRBJ1-5; weak D call: TRBD1 (5 bases). Germline V gives CDR1 PRHDT, CDR2 FYEKMQ (reference sequence). Trimming took 2 bases from V and 4 from J, leaving 9 bases between them. This CDR3 has 14 residues. CDR3 sequence reads: CASSLRQSNQPQHF. The DNA of the CDR3 is TGTGCCAGCAGCTTACGACAGAGTAATCAGCCCCAGCATTTT.

In DNA form, the CDR3 reads TGTGCCAGCAGCGTATCTGGGGGGCTGGATACGCAGTATTTT. Protein sequence: CASSVSGGLDTQYF. This chain links TRBV9 with TRBJ2-3; either TRBD1 or TRBD2 may fit D (6 bases each). Between the trimmed V and J ends, which lost 1 base and 6 bases, there was a span of 12 bases. Germline V gives CDR1 SGDLS, CDR2 YYNGEE. The CDR3 contains 14 residues.

The chain is built from TRBV6-6 and TRBJ1-1; D is ambiguous. The CDR3 covers 13 residues. Germline lookup yields CDR1 MNHNY and CDR2 SVGAGI (reference sequence). With 2 bases removed from V and 4 bases from J, the gap between germline ends came to 8 bases. CDR3 coding DNA: TGTGCCAGCAGTTACGGGTATTCCACTGAAGCTTTCTTT. It codes for CASSYGYSTEAFF.

The genes are TRBV9 and TRBJ2-1, with TRBD2 matching 10 bases. This CDR3 has 16 residues. J lost 7 bases, V lost 0 bases, and 7 bases had no gene match. Germline CDR1 is SGDLS and CDR2 is YYNGEE. CDR3 amino acids: CASSVGVGTSVNEQFF. As DNA, the CDR3 is TGTGCCAGCAGCGTAGGGGTGGGGACTAGCGTAAATGAGCAGTTCTTC. Together with reference TRBV9 and TRBJ2-1, the CDR3 gives the full variable domain: DSGVTQTPKHLITATGQRVTLRCSPRSGDLSVYWYQQSLDQGLQFLIQYYNGEERAKGNILERFSAQQFPDLHSELNLSSLELGDSALYFCASSVGVGTSVNEQFFGPGTRLTVL.